This record looks at one TCR beta chain sequence and its context. Its target is unknown. The sample originates from a study of human T cells and chemical hapten exposure. Overall study context: All through the roughly 24-week study, the scalp of each patient received diphenylcyclopropenone doses weekly.

TCRdb reprocessed the RACE reads with MiXCR, giving one entry per CDR3 protein. The sample comprises more than 80,000 distinct CDR3 sequences, roughly a tenth of which are singletons, and 3% to 4% rests with the top ten. The germline V gene has CDR1 MNHEY and CDR2 SVGEGT. This CDR3 contains 17 residues. J gave up 0 bases and V 7 bases, and 12 bases lay outside the gene matches. Indicated time point: patch test 3, about 24 weeks after DPC sensitization. Treatment given: therapeutic diphenylcyclopropenone sensitization with weekly scalp DPC. Findings and limits, study-wide: Expanded TCRs were compared with controls, and the expanded TCRs formed significantly more large CDR3 similarity clusters.

This material consisted of whole blood, taken in connection with sensitization to the hapten diphenylcyclopropenone (DPC). This chain links TRBV6-2 or TRBV6-3 with TRBJ1-2; 9 bases are a match to TRBD1. The receptor comes from a woman in her forties or fifties with alopecia areata. Some clones in this sample may be carry-over from other donors' samples. The CDR3 region has the DNA TGTGCCAGCAACACCGGGACAGGGTTTGCAGCTAACTATGGCTACACCTTC. It specifies CASNTGTGFAANYGYTF.